This entry concerns a single T cell receptor (beta chain). The table came from immunoSEQ multiplex PCR; TCRdb's copy has only in-frame clones and leaves some out. The sample carries approximately 320,000 clones, just under 90% recorded once. Trimming removed 5 bases from V and 0 bases from J; junction bases left unmatched: 8. This CDR3 contains 16 residues. Germline V gene lookup returns CDR1 SNHLY and CDR2 FYNNEI. This sample was included in a study of blood T cell repertoires in COVID-19. This rearrangement joins TRBV2 to TRBJ2-3, with 7 bases aligning to TRBD1. The sequence derives from a woman aged 25 to 39 with COVID-19, enrolled during active disease. The sample consisted of peripheral blood. The CDR3 sequence: CASSSAGTASTDTQYF. For the CDR3, the DNA is TGTGCCAGCAGTTCAGCCGGGACAGCGAGCACAGATACGCAGTATTTT.